Below are 5 T cell receptor beta chains sequenced from a single sample in a study of blood T cell repertoires in COVID-19. TCRdb's table, derived via immunoSEQ multiplex PCR, lists solely in-frame clones and lacks some. The table lists roughly 68,000 clones, nearly 90% of them singletons. The sequencing sample was made of peripheral blood. The receptors shown here come from a woman aged 50 to 60 with COVID-19, enrolled during active disease.

V is TRBV28 and J is TRBJ1-5, with no clear D. The CDR3 is made up of 16 amino acids. V shed 2 bases and J shed 0 bases, with 11 bases lying between them. Germline CDR1 is MDHEN and CDR2 is SYDVKM. The CDR3 loop reads CASSLERFNSNQPQHF. For the CDR3, the DNA is TGTGCCAGCAGTTTAGAGCGTTTTAATAGCAATCAGCCCCAGCATTTT.

This rearrangement joins TRBV29-1 to TRBJ2-1; possible D gene TRBD1, 5 bases. Trimming stripped 5 bases from V and 8 bases from J, with 10 bases between. CDR3 size: 11 residues. From germline, CDR1 is SQVTM and CDR2 ANQGSEA. CDR3 protein: CSVSGLDEQFF. For the CDR3, the DNA is TGCAGCGTTTCAGGGCTCGATGAGCAGTTCTTC.

V is TRBV10-3 and J is TRBJ2-5, with 12 bases fitting TRBD2. J gave up 5 bases and V 5 bases, and 6 bases lay outside the gene matches. From germline, CDR1 is ENHRY and CDR2 SYGVKD. The CDR3 runs 15 residues. The CDR3 protein is CAISSSGRAVETQYF. CDR3 bases: TGTGCCATCAGTTCTAGCGGGAGGGCCGTTGAGACCCAGTACTTC.

This clone was seen only a few times. The junction shows a germline mismatch at one end, possibly a read error. This chain links TRBV28 with TRBJ1-2, with 8 bases lining up with TRBD1. The germline V gene encodes CDR1 MDHEN and CDR2 SYDVKM. CDR3 length equals 12 residues. Written as DNA, the CDR3 is TGTGCCAGCAGTCTGCGGATGGACAGGGCGGACTTC. This codes for CASSLRMDRADF.

This clone has a handful of counts. The chain is built from TRBV2 and TRBJ1-6, with 8 bases matching TRBD1. The length of the CDR3 is 14 residues. Germline V gene data show CDR1 as SNHLY and CDR2 as FYNNEI. V dropped 6 bases and J dropped 8; count of bases not matched to a gene: 6. CDR3 DNA sequence: TGTGCCAGCAGGAGGACAGGGAAGGATTCACCCCTCCACTTT. It codes for CASRRTGKDSPLHF. Complete variable domain (other parts from reference TRBV2 and TRBJ1-6): EPEVTQTPSHQVTQMGQEVILRCVPISNHLYFYWYRQILGQKVEFLVSFYNNEISEKSEIFDDQFSVERPDGSNFTLKIRSTKLEDSAMYFCASRRTGKDSPLHFGNGTRLTVT.